Each of the 31 T cell receptor beta chains below was sequenced from the same sample in a study of cytomegalovirus exposure and HLA in healthy donors. The PCR was carried out with 60 Vbeta primers and 13 Jbeta primers. The protocol was immunoSEQ multiplex PCR, while the TCRdb copy is restricted to in-frame clones and leaves out a portion. The sample includes about 84,000 clones. The sequencing input was PBMCs. These receptors all come from a man between 50 and 59 years old in good health and CMV-seronegative.

The chain joins TRBV5-8 to TRBJ1-5; 11 nucleotides align to TRBD1. This CDR3 region has 17 residues. Germline CDR1 SGHTS, CDR2 YDEGEE. V gave up 3 bases and J gave up 6 bases; unmatched junction bases: 11. CDR3 protein: CASSSSFGQGARQPQHF. The CDR3 region has the DNA TGTGCCAGCAGCTCCTCTTTCGGACAGGGGGCTCGTCAGCCCCAGCATTTT.

The chain has TRBV4-3 and TRBJ1-1, with D hard to call. CDR1 LGHNA and CDR2 YSLEER come from the germline V gene. There are 14 residues in the CDR3. V was pared by 4 bases and J by 4 bases, with 13 bases between. The CDR3 nucleotides are TGCGCCAGCAGCCTAGAGTCAAGCCCCACTGAAGCTTTCTTT. Translated, it gives CASSLESSPTEAFF.

The CDR3 sequence is CASSVAPGQGTYEQYF. CDR3 in DNA: TGTGCCAGCAGCGTAGCACCGGGACAGGGCACCTACGAGCAGTACTTC. V is TRBV9 and J is TRBJ2-7, with 9 positions matching TRBD1. After removal of 0 bases from V and 2 bases from J, the junction contained 6 bases not matched to a gene. The CDR3 loop spans 16 amino acids. Looked up from germline, CDR1 is SGDLS and CDR2 is YYNGEE.

This chain uses TRBV28 with TRBJ2-7; D is uncertain. Between the trimmed V and J ends, which lost 5 bases and 9 bases, there was a span of 11 bases. Germline values: CDR1 MDHEN, CDR2 SYDVKM. The CDR3 sequence is 11 residues long. In DNA form, the CDR3 reads TGTGCCAGCAGTACCAATACGAGGCAGTACTTC. As protein: CASSTNTRQYF.

The rearrangement links TRBV11-2 to TRBJ2-3; 9 positions match TRBD2. Germline-derived CDR1 and CDR2 are SGHAT and FQNNGV. The CDR3 is made up of 16 amino acids. V gave up 3 bases and J gave up 0 bases; unmatched junction bases: 4. The CDR3: CASSLLAGRSTDTQYF. CDR3 bases: TGTGCCAGCAGCTTGCTAGCGGGGAGAAGCACAGATACGCAGTATTTT. Full variable domain (missing parts from reference TRBV11-2 and TRBJ2-3): EAGVAQSPRYKIIEKRQSVAFWCNPISGHATLYWYQQILGQGPKLLIQFQNNGVVDDSQLPKDRFSAERLKGVDSTLKIQPAKLEDSAVYLCASSLLAGRSTDTQYFGPGTRLTVL.

This chain joins TRBV7-3 and TRBJ2-1; D not resolved. Trimming shortened V by 2 bases and J by 5 bases, and 7 bases separated the two germline ends. CDR1 and CDR2 from the germline V gene are SGHTA and FQGTGA. This CDR3 comprises 13 residues. CDR3 coding DNA: TGTGCCAGCAGCTTACTAGAGGACAATGAGCAGTTCTTC. Translation gives CASSLLEDNEQFF.

The chain joins TRBV29-1 to TRBJ1-5; 9 bases map to TRBD1. V was pared by 6 bases and J by 3 bases, with 6 bases of the junction left unmatched. Germline loops: CDR1 SQVTM, CDR2 ANQGSEA. The CDR3 has 14 residues. CDR3 protein: CSVYGTGYNQPQHF. In nucleotides, the CDR3 is TGCAGCGTGTACGGGACAGGGTACAATCAGCCCCAGCATTTT.

The genes are TRBV19 and TRBJ2-1; TRBD1 matches at 10 bases. V shed 10 bases and J 4 bases; nucleotides not matched to a gene: 7. CDR1 and CDR2 from the germline V gene are LNHDA and SQIVND (reference sequence). This CDR3 is 14 amino acids long. The CDR3 reads CATGDRGPYNEQFF. CDR3 DNA: TGTGCCACCGGGGACAGGGGCCCTTACAATGAGCAGTTCTTC.

Of note for this clone: The sample holds other DNA sequences that translate to the same CDR3. This chain connects TRBV28 to TRBJ2-7; 10 bases map to TRBD1. The trim removed 4 bases at V and 2 bases at J, leaving 2 bases unmatched. Germline V lookup: CDR1 MDHEN, CDR2 SYDVKM. This CDR3 has 14 amino acids. The CDR3 DNA reads TGTGCCAGCAGTTCGGGACAGGGGCCCTACGAGCAGTACTTC. Translation: CASSSGQGPYEQYF.

V gene TRBV6-6 combines with J gene TRBJ2-3; 8 nucleotides align to TRBD2. Germline CDR1 reads MNHNY; CDR2 reads SVGAGI (reference sequence). V was clipped by 2 bases and J by 1 base; unmatched bases: 2. This CDR3 has 15 residues. The CDR3 loop is CASSYGLARTDTQYF. The CDR3, as DNA: TGTGCCAGCAGTTACGGACTAGCACGCACAGATACGCAGTATTTT.

This rearrangement joins TRBV11-3 to TRBJ2-1; 8 positions agree with TRBD1. The germline V gene encodes CDR1 SGHNT and CDR2 YENEEA. The CDR3 length is 15 residues. V gave up 1 base and J gave up 2 bases; unmatched junction bases: 1. Written as DNA, the CDR3 is TGTGCCAGCAGCTTAGCGGGACAGGCCTACAATGAGCAGTTCTTC. It is translated as CASSLAGQAYNEQFF.

The chain carries TRBV11-2 and TRBJ2-5, with 12 bases fitting TRBD2. The CDR3 runs 16 residues. Per the germline V gene, CDR1 is SGHAT and CDR2 is FQNNGV. V lost 5 bases, J lost 2 bases, and 6 bases stayed unmatched. CDR3 coding DNA: TGTGCCAGCAGCCTAGGACTAGCGGGACGACAAGAGACCCAGTACTTC. Protein: CASSLGLAGRQETQYF.

The genes are TRBV10-3 and TRBJ1-1; D possibly corresponds to TRBD1 (5 bases). Germline V lookup: CDR1 ENHRY, CDR2 SYGVKD. This CDR3 region has 14 residues. V was pared by 0 bases and J by 1 base, with 6 bases between. This chain's CDR3 is CAISESGGNTEAFF. CDR3 in DNA: TGTGCCATCAGTGAGTCGGGGGGGAACACTGAAGCTTTCTTT.

The genes are TRBV5-4 and TRBJ1-1; weak D call: TRBD1 (5 bases). Trimming cost V 6 bases and J 4 bases, with 22 bases left between them. Germline-derived CDR1 and CDR2 are SGHNT and YYREEE (reference sequence). The CDR3 has 16 amino acids. CDR3 residues: CASTRAPQGKGTEAFF. The DNA of the CDR3 is TGTGCCAGCACCAGGGCCCCCCAGGGTAAGGGCACTGAAGCTTTCTTT. The whole variable domain, remainder taken from reference TRBV5-4 and TRBJ1-1, is ETGVTQSPTHLIKTRGQQVTLRCSSQSGHNTVSWYQQALGQGPQFIFQYYREEENGRGNFPPRFSGLQFPNYSSELNVNALELDDSALYLCASTRAPQGKGTEAFFGQGTRLTVV.

The J gene is TRBJ2-5, the V gene TRBV9; 8 bases fit TRBD1. Trimming took 8 bases from V and 0 from J; bases not matched to a gene: 15. The CDR3 totals 17 residues. CDR1 SGDLS and CDR2 YYNGEE come from the germline V gene. CDR3: CASPTVRDRRYQETQYF. In nucleotides, the CDR3 is TGTGCCAGTCCTACAGTTAGGGACAGGAGGTACCAAGAGACCCAGTACTTC. The entire variable domain, with the rest obtained from reference TRBV9 and TRBJ2-5, is as follows: DSGVTQTPKHLITATGQRVTLRCSPRSGDLSVYWYQQSLDQGLQFLIQYYNGEERAKGNILERFSAQQFPDLHSELNLSSLELGDSALYFCASPTVRDRRYQETQYFGPGTRLLVL.

The genes are TRBV11-2 and TRBJ1-1, with TRBD1 matching over 7 bases. Trimming cost V 3 bases and J 7 bases; bases outside gene matches: 2. The CDR3 runs to 12 residues. Germline V gene data show CDR1 as SGHAT and CDR2 as FQNNGV. The CDR3 spells CASSLGQNEAFF. DNA for the CDR3: TGTGCCAGCAGCTTGGGACAGAATGAAGCTTTCTTT.

The gene calls are TRBV7-3 and TRBJ2-4; D is unresolved. The germline V and J ends were trimmed by 4 bases and 8 bases, with 9 bases remaining between them. This CDR3 has 12 residues. CDR1 and CDR2 from the germline V gene are SGHTA and FQGTGA. Here the CDR3 reads CASSSGQDIQYF. The CDR3 DNA follows: TGTGCCAGCAGCTCAGGTCAGGACATTCAGTACTTC.

Comments on this clone: An end of the junction does not agree with germline; a read error may underlie this. The chain carries TRBV7-7 and TRBJ2-5; D ambiguous. Germline-derived CDR1 and CDR2 are SSHAT and FNYEAQ (reference sequence). This CDR3 comprises 14 residues. The CDR3 DNA is TGTGCTAGCAGCCCAAACCTCATGCGAGAGACCCAGTACTTC. Protein sequence: CASSPNLMRETQYF.

The V gene is TRBV28, the J gene TRBJ1-2; the match to TRBD1 covers 7 bases. V was pared by 5 bases and J by 5 bases, with 8 bases of the junction left unmatched. The CDR3 covers 14 residues. CDR1 is MDHEN and CDR2 is SYDVKM in the germline V gene. DNA for the CDR3: TGTGCCAGCAGTCCCTGGGACAGCTCTTATGGCTACACCTTC. Amino acids: CASSPWDSSYGYTF.

The chain links TRBV18 to TRBJ1-2; D is possibly TRBD1 (5 bases). With 5 bases removed from V and 2 bases from J, the gap between germline ends came to 15 bases. Germline V gives CDR1 KGHSH, CDR2 LQKENI. The CDR3 totals 15 residues. The CDR3 nucleotides are TGTGCCAGCTCAATGCCGGACAAAGGGAACTATGGCTACACCTTC. Amino acids: CASSMPDKGNYGYTF.

V is TRBV23-1 and J is TRBJ1-1; D is uncertain. TRBV23-1 is an ORF, and what it does is uncertain. The length of the CDR3 is 11 residues. The V and J ends lost 9 bases and 6 bases respectively, with 11 bases between them. CDR3 residues: CARLENPEAFF. The CDR3 DNA sequence: TGCGCCAGGCTGGAGAATCCTGAAGCTTTCTTT.

V and J are TRBV29-1 and TRBJ1-5; D uncertain. Trimming took 6 bases from V and 3 from J, leaving 9 bases between them. Germline V gene sequence: CDR1 SQVTM, CDR2 ANQGSEA. The length of the CDR3 is 12 residues. For the CDR3, the DNA is TGCAGCGTAGTAGAAACCAATCAGCCCCAGCATTTT. Its translation: CSVVETNQPQHF.

This chain uses TRBV11-2 with TRBJ2-7; D may be TRBD2 (7 bases). V lost 4 bases and J 0 bases, leaving 16 bases between the germline ends. CDR3 length: 16 residues. In germline, CDR1 is SGHAT, CDR2 FQNNGV. This chain's CDR3 is CASSSAPRGASYEQYF. The CDR3 nucleotides read TGTGCCAGCAGCTCCGCTCCCCGGGGGGCCTCCTACGAGCAGTACTTC.

The gene calls are TRBV7-8 and TRBJ2-5; tentatively, D is TRBD2 (7 bases). The CDR3 is 15 residues long. Looked up from germline, CDR1 is SGHVS and CDR2 is FQNEAQ. V lost 4 bases to trimming and J lost 2 bases, with 14 bases between them. CDR3 in DNA: TGTGCCAGCAGCTACTCTAGGGGGGGTCAAGAGACCCAGTACTTC. Its protein is CASSYSRGGQETQYF.

The J gene is TRBJ1-6, the V gene TRBV2, with 9 bases matching TRBD1. The trim removed 8 bases at V and 10 bases at J, leaving 12 bases unmatched. The CDR3 sequence is 15 residues long. CDR1 is SNHLY and CDR2 is FYNNEI in the germline V gene. CDR3 protein: CASSEGQGIWSPLHF. In nucleotides, the CDR3 is TGTGCCAGCTCTGAAGGACAGGGGATATGGTCACCCCTCCACTTT.

The chain recombines TRBV5-1 with TRBJ2-5, with D tentatively TRBD1 (5 bases). The CDR3 has 11 amino acids. Looked up from germline, CDR1 is SGHRS and CDR2 is YFSETQ. Between the trimmed V and J ends, which lost 5 bases and 5 bases, there was a span of 7 bases. CDR3 nucleotides: TGCGCCAGCAGGGGGCCCGAGACCCAGTACTTC. Amino acids: CASRGPETQYF.

This chain connects TRBV11-2 to TRBJ1-1; 7 nucleotides line up with TRBD1. The CDR3 contains 14 residues. Germline V lookup: CDR1 SGHAT, CDR2 FQNNGV. V gave up 1 base and J gave up 5 bases; unmatched junction bases: 4. This CDR3 is CASSLAGGKTEAFF. The DNA for the CDR3 is TGTGCCAGCAGCTTAGCAGGGGGTAAGACTGAAGCTTTCTTT.

The chain carries TRBV29-1 and TRBJ2-5, with 7 bases aligning to TRBD2. V lost 5 bases and J lost 2; bases outside the gene matches: 5. The CDR3 has 13 residues. The germline V gene encodes CDR1 SQVTM and CDR2 ANQGSEA. The CDR3 loop is CSVRTSSQETQYF. Written as DNA, the CDR3 is TGCAGCGTTCGGACTAGTAGTCAAGAGACCCAGTACTTC.

The rearrangement links TRBV7-8 to TRBJ1-5; 7 bases match TRBD1. This CDR3 region has 18 residues. CDR1 is SGHVS, CDR2 FQNEAQ, per germline. Trimming at V came to 0 bases and at J to 6 bases, leaving 14 bases not matched to a gene. The CDR3 protein is CASSLALWTGSRIQPQHF. The CDR3 bases are TGTGCCAGCAGCTTAGCGCTTTGGACAGGCAGTAGGATTCAGCCCCAGCATTTT.

This sequence joins TRBV6-5 and TRBJ1-1; perhaps TRBD1 as D (6 bases). CDR3 length: 14 amino acids. The V gene lost 6 bases and the J gene lost 11 bases, with 22 bases spanning the gap. Germline V gives CDR1 MNHEY, CDR2 SVGAGI. The CDR3 loop reads CASSLDRNTRTAFF. Here the CDR3 DNA reads TGTGCCAGCAGCCTCGACAGGAACACTCGGACCGCTTTCTTT.

Points on this clone: Likely a read error: the CDR3 ends without its conserved phenylalanine or tryptophan. The genes are TRBV28 and TRBJ1-2; D uncertain. Germline V lookup: CDR1 MDHEN, CDR2 SYDVKM. This CDR3 region has 12 residues. V was cut by 6 bases and J by 2 bases, with 7 bases left in between. In DNA form, the CDR3 reads TGTGCCAGCAGGCGCGGGAACTATGGCTACACCCTC. This codes for CASRRGNYGYTL.